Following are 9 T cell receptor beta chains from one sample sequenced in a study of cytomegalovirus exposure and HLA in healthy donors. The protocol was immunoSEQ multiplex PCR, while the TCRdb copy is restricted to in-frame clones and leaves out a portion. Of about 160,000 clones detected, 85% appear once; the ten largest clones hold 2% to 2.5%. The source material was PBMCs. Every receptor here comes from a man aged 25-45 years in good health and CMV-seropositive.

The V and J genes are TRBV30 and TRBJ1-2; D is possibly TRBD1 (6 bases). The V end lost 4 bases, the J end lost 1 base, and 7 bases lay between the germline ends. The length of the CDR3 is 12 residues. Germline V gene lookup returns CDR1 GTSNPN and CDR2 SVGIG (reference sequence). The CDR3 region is CAWTGVNYGYTF. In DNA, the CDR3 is TGTGCCTGGACAGGGGTTAACTATGGCTACACCTTC. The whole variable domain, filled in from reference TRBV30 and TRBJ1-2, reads SQTIHQWPATLVQPVGSPLSLECTVEGTSNPNLYWYRQAAGRGLQLLFYSVGIGQISSEVPQNLSASRPQDRQFILSSKKLLLSDSGFYLCAWTGVNYGYTFGSGTRLTVV.

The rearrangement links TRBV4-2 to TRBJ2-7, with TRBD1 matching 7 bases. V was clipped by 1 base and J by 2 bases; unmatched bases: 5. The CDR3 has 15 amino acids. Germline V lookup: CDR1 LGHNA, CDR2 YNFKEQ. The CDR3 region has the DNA TGTGCCAGCAGCCAAGGACAGGGCTACCCCTACGAGCAGTACTTC. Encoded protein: CASSQGQGYPYEQYF.

This CDR3 reads CASSQVGASGQVYF. Written as DNA, the CDR3 is TGCGCCAGCAGCCAAGTCGGGGCTAGCGGCCAGGTGTACTTC. The genes are TRBV4-1 and TRBJ2-7; 7 bases map to TRBD2. Germline V gives CDR1 MGHRA, CDR2 YSYEKL. The trim removed 1 base at V and 12 bases at J, leaving 12 bases unmatched. CDR3 length equals 14 residues.

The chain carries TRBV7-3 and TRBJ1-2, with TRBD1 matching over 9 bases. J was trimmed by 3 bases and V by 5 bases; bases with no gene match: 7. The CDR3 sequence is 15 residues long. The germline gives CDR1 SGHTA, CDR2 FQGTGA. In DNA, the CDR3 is TGTGCCAGCAGCCTGCCGGGACAGGGCTACTATGGCTACACCTTC. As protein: CASSLPGQGYYGYTF.

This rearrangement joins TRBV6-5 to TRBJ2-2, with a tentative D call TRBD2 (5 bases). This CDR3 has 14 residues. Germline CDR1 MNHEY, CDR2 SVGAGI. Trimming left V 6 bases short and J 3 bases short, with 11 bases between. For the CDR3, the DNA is TGTGCCAGCAGGCCCTTAGCGCACACCGGGGAGCTGTTTTTT. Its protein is CASRPLAHTGELFF.

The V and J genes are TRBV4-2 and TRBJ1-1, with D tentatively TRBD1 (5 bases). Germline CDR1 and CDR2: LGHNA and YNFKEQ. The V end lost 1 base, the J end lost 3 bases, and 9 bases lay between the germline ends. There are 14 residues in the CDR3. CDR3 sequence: CASSQAQGDTEAFF. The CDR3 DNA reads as TGTGCCAGCAGCCAAGCTCAGGGCGACACTGAAGCTTTCTTT.

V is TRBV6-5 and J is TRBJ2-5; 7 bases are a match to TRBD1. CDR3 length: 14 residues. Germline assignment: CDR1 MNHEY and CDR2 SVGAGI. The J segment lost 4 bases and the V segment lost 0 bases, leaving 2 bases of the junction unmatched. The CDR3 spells CASSYSTGVETQYF. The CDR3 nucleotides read TGTGCCAGCAGTTACTCAACAGGGGTAGAGACCCAGTACTTC.

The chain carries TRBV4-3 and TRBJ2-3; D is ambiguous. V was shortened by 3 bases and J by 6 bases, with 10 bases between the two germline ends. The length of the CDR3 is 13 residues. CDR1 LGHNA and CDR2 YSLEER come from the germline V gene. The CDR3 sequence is CASSQLVRDTQYF. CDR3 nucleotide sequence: TGCGCCAGCAGCCAGCTAGTACGCGATACGCAGTATTTT.

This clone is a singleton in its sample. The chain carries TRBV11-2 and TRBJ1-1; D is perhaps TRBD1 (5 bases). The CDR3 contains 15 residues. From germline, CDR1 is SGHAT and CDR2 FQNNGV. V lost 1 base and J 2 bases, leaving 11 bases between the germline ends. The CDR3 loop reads CASSLGWRGNTEAFF. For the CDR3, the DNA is TGTGCCAGCAGCTTAGGTTGGAGGGGCAACACTGAAGCTTTCTTT.